The present T cell receptor beta chain was sequenced within a study of T cell repertoires in cytomegalovirus infection. Study in general: Recently identified HLA-C-restricted and well-studied HLA-B-restricted CMV epitopes were used. CMV infection plus the matching HLA type was flagged by public TCR beta signatures.

On this clonotype: The antigen is not known.

TCRdb analysed the reads with MiXCR anew, one entry per CDR3 protein. The data contain about 770,000 distinct CDR3 sequences, 25% to 30% of them singletons. Study-level results: The ex vivo response showed dominance by HLA-C-restricted CMV-specific TCR beta clonotypes. The cumulative frequency of public TCR beta families distinguished individuals who carried CMV together with the relevant HLA.

Sequenced material: cultured CD8+ T cells from PBMCs, taken from culture after CMV antigen stimulation. The TCR was taken from a human donor in good health (CMV status not recorded). Some clones in this sample may be carry-over from other donors' samples.

This chain's CDR3 is CASSVGGSSTDTQYF. CDR3 DNA sequence: TGTGCCAGCAGCGTAGGCGGATCTAGCACAGATACGCAGTATTTT. This chain links TRBV9 with TRBJ2-3; D uncertain. Trimming left V 0 bases short and J 0 bases short, with 8 bases between. This CDR3 is 15 amino acids long. CDR1 is SGDLS and CDR2 is YYNGEE in the germline V gene.